Here is one T cell receptor beta chain with its context. The data were taken from a study of shared clonotypes between healthy human individuals. The data were produced by immunoSEQ multiplex PCR, yet TCRdb's version contains in-frame clones alone and is incomplete. Among about 1.5 million clones listed, roughly 98% were seen once. Adult donors, all healthy and HIV-negative, had no recent acute infections or vaccinations. V lost 3 bases and J 2 bases, leaving 10 bases between the germline ends. Germline loops: CDR1 SGHRS, CDR2 YFSETQ. This CDR3 has 14 amino acids. The sequencing input was naive CD4+ T cells sorted from blood. Subset noted: CD45RA+ positively selected. V is TRBV5-1 and J is TRBJ2-3; no firm D call. This sequence originates from a man aged 25 to 40 in good health. For the CDR3, the DNA is TGCGCCAGCAGCTGGATGGTGCCCACAGATACGCAGTATTTT. Translated, it gives CASSWMVPTDTQYF.